This TCR beta chain is drawn from a study of control samples from healthy donors and cancer patients. CDR1 is LNHNV, CDR2 YYDKDF, per germline (reference sequence). The CDR3 is 16 amino acids. The V and J ends lost 0 bases and 5 bases respectively, with 13 bases between them. The repertoire was sequenced with immunoSEQ multiplex PCR; TCRdb's copy has only in-frame clones and lacks some. The sample has 120,000 or so clones, roughly 90% seen once. The source of this sequence is a woman aged 60-75 years with lung cancer. Sequencing used PBMCs. The gene calls are TRBV15 and TRBJ1-4; tentative D call: TRBD1 (6 bases). The CDR3 reads CATSREGGLLNEKLFF. Written as DNA, the CDR3 is TGTGCCACCAGCAGAGAAGGGGGGCTATTGAATGAAAAACTGTTTTTT.